Listed below are T cell receptor beta chains from one sample, sequenced in a study of shared clonotypes between healthy human individuals. Produced via immunoSEQ multiplex PCR; TCRdb's table is partial and in-frame only. The sample lists some 2.1 million clones; approximately 95% were seen once. The specimen sequenced was naive CD4+ T cells sorted from blood. The receptors were sampled from a man between 18 and 29 years old in good health. Both conserved end residues are part of each CDR3. The D gene is left open where the match is weak. Where a row states a size, it is once, few, many or the class of an expanded clone; other rows omit it.

V gene: TRBV5-6
D gene: TRBD1
clone size: NA
J gene: TRBJ2-5
CDR3 DNA: TGTGCCAGCAGCCAAGGGACAGGGGGCGTGGAGACCCAGTACTTC
CDR3 protein: CASSQGTGGVETQYF

V gene: TRBV27
D gene: NA
clone size: NA
J gene: TRBJ2-4
CDR3 DNA: TGTGCCAGCAGTTTGGGTTTCAGAGCCAAAAACATTCAGTACTTC
CDR3 protein: CASSLGFRAKNIQYF

V gene: TRBV6-1
D gene: NA
clone size: few
J gene: TRBJ1-2
CDR3 DNA: TGTGCTACAGGGTTAGCTAACTATGGCTACACCTTC
CDR3 protein: CATGLANYGYTF

V gene: TRBV5-4
D gene: NA
clone size: NA
J gene: TRBJ1-2
CDR3 DNA: TGTGCCAGCAGCTTTTGGAGGGCGGATCCCGGTGGGGATTATGGCTACACCTTC
CDR3 protein: CASSFWRADPGGDYGYTF

V gene: TRBV19
D gene: NA
clone size: NA
J gene: TRBJ1-1
CDR3 DNA: TGTGCCAGTAGTATATTGGCCAGGCCCGAAGCTTTCTTT
CDR3 protein: CASSILARPEAFF

V gene: TRBV6-6
D gene: NA
clone size: NA
J gene: TRBJ2-5
CDR3 DNA: TGTGCCAGCAGTTACTCGAAGGGGGGGTTGAGAGAGACCCAGTACTTC
CDR3 protein: CASSYSKGGLRETQYF

V gene: TRBV19
D gene: TRBD2
clone size: NA
J gene: TRBJ2-7
CDR3 DNA: TGTGCCAGTAGCCGCGTAGCGGGAGGGCTAATTGTTCACGAGCAGTACTTC
CDR3 protein: CASSRVAGGLIVHEQYF

V gene: TRBV6-6
D gene: TRBD2
clone size: NA
J gene: TRBJ2-7
CDR3 DNA: TGTGCCAGCAGTTCAGGACTAGCGGGAACATACGAGCAGTACTTC
CDR3 protein: CASSSGLAGTYEQYF

V gene: TRBV11-2
D gene: NA
clone size: NA
J gene: TRBJ2-7
CDR3 DNA: TGTGCCAGCAGCCAGTGGGCAGGGCTCTACGAGCAGTACTTC
CDR3 protein: CASSQWAGLYEQYF

V gene: TRBV10-3
D gene: TRBD1
clone size: NA
J gene: TRBJ1-2
CDR3 DNA: TGTGCCATCAGTCCCGGGACAGGGGGACGAGATGGCTACACCTTC
CDR3 protein: CAISPGTGGRDGYTF

V gene: TRBV19
D gene: NA
clone size: NA
J gene: TRBJ1-6
CDR3 DNA: TGTGCCAGTAGTACCTCAGCGGCATCCTATAATTCACCCCTCCACTTT
CDR3 protein: CASSTSAASYNSPLHF

V gene: TRBV5-4
D gene: TRBD1
clone size: NA
J gene: TRBJ1-1
CDR3 DNA: TGTGCCAGCAGCTTGTTCCCCGACAGGGTTCATGAAGCTTTCTTT
CDR3 protein: CASSLFPDRVHEAFF

V gene: TRBV11-2
D gene: NA
clone size: NA
J gene: TRBJ2-1
CDR3 DNA: TGTGCCACCGATGCAGAGCCCTCCTACAATGAGCAGTTCTTC
CDR3 protein: CATDAEPSYNEQFF

V gene: TRBV18
D gene: NA
clone size: NA
J gene: TRBJ2-7
CDR3 DNA: TGTGCCAGCTCACCGCCGGGACGCACCTACGAGCAGTACTTC
CDR3 protein: CASSPPGRTYEQYF

V gene: TRBV5-6
D gene: NA
clone size: many
J gene: TRBJ1-1
CDR3 DNA: TGTGCCAGCAGCTTCAGGGGTGAAACTGAAGCTTTCTTT
CDR3 protein: CASSFRGETEAFF

V gene: TRBV5-1
D gene: TRBD2
clone size: NA
J gene: TRBJ2-5
CDR3 DNA: TGCGCCAGCAGCTTGAGCGGGGCAGGAGAGACCCAGTACTTC
CDR3 protein: CASSLSGAGETQYF

V gene: TRBV5-1
D gene: NA
clone size: NA
J gene: TRBJ2-7
CDR3 DNA: TGCGCCAGCAGCTTTGGAAGTCTGGGGGGAAGCTCCTACGAGCAGTACTTC
CDR3 protein: CASSFGSLGGSSYEQYF

V gene: TRBV9
D gene: NA
clone size: NA
J gene: TRBJ2-2
CDR3 DNA: TGTGCCAGCAGCGTAGTAGGGGGGACCGGGGAGCTGTTTTTT
CDR3 protein: CASSVVGGTGELFF

V gene: TRBV28
D gene: TRBD2
clone size: few
J gene: TRBJ2-3
CDR3 DNA: TGTGCCAGCAGTTCCCCGGGACTAGCGTCAGATACGCAGTATTTT
CDR3 protein: CASSSPGLASDTQYF

V gene: TRBV7-2
D gene: NA
clone size: NA
J gene: TRBJ2-7
CDR3 DNA: TGTGCCAGCAGCTTAGGGATGGCCTACGAGCAGTACTTC
CDR3 protein: CASSLGMAYEQYF

V gene: TRBV10-2
D gene: NA
clone size: NA
J gene: TRBJ1-1
CDR3 DNA: TGCGCCAGCAGTGGTGGACAGACTGAAGCTTTCTTT
CDR3 protein: CASSGGQTEAFF

V gene: TRBV27
D gene: TRBD1
clone size: NA
J gene: TRBJ1-1
CDR3 DNA: TGTGCCAGCAGTTCGGGACAGGTCGCCCGAGGGACTGAAGCTTTCTTT
CDR3 protein: CASSSGQVARGTEAFF

V gene: TRBV7-8
D gene: NA
clone size: once
J gene: TRBJ1-5
CDR3 DNA: TGTGCCAGCAGCTTAGCGAAAGCAGGGAATATGGCAAATCAGCCCCAGCATTTT
CDR3 protein: CASSLAKAGNMANQPQHF

V gene: TRBV9
D gene: NA
clone size: NA
J gene: TRBJ2-5
CDR3 DNA: TGTGCCAGCAGCGTAGATTCGTTGTCGGAGACCCAGTACTTC
CDR3 protein: CASSVDSLSETQYF

V gene: TRBV2
D gene: TRBD1
clone size: NA
J gene: TRBJ1-5
CDR3 DNA: TGTGCCAGCAGTCCCCAGACAGACAGGGTAAGGGGTCAGCCCCAGCATTTT
CDR3 protein: CASSPQTDRVRGQPQHF

V gene: TRBV2
D gene: NA
clone size: NA
J gene: TRBJ2-7
CDR3 DNA: TGTGCCAGCAAGGGGGGCAGGTACGAGCAGTACTTC
CDR3 protein: CASKGGRYEQYF

V gene: TRBV7-9
D gene: NA
clone size: NA
J gene: TRBJ1-2
CDR3 DNA: TGTGCCAGCAGTAAAGGGGCCAACAGGGATCGCTATGGCTACACCTTC
CDR3 protein: CASSKGANRDRYGYTF

V gene: TRBV6-5
D gene: TRBD1
clone size: NA
J gene: TRBJ1-1
CDR3 DNA: TGTGCCAGCAGTTTATCCCCGACAGGGACGAACACTGAAGCTTTCTTT
CDR3 protein: CASSLSPTGTNTEAFF

V gene: TRBV18
D gene: TRBD1
clone size: NA
J gene: TRBJ1-4
CDR3 DNA: TGTGCCAGCTCGCCGGGACAGGAGGATGAAAAACTGTTTTTT
CDR3 protein: CASSPGQEDEKLFF

V gene: TRBV5-3
D gene: NA
clone size: NA
J gene: TRBJ2-7
CDR3 DNA: TGTGCCAGAAGCTTGTCGTGCAGGTTATGCGAGCAGTACTTC
CDR3 protein: CARSLSCRLCEQYF

V gene: TRBV14
D gene: TRBD1
clone size: once
J gene: TRBJ2-7
CDR3 DNA: TGTGCCAGCAGCCGACAGGGCCCCGACCCCTACGAGCAGTACTTC
CDR3 protein: CASSRQGPDPYEQYF

V gene: TRBV29-1
D gene: NA
clone size: NA
J gene: TRBJ2-1
CDR3 DNA: TGCAGCGTTGGGAGCGGAGGTTACAATGAGCAGTTCTTC
CDR3 protein: CSVGSGGYNEQFF

V gene: TRBV7-8
D gene: NA
clone size: NA
J gene: TRBJ2-7
CDR3 DNA: TGTGCCAGCAGCTTAACCACAGCTTACGAGCAGTACTTC
CDR3 protein: CASSLTTAYEQYF

V gene: TRBV7-2
D gene: NA
clone size: NA
J gene: TRBJ1-4
CDR3 DNA: TGTGCCAGCAGCTTAGCTGGGTCTTTAAATGAAAAACTGTTTTTT
CDR3 protein: CASSLAGSLNEKLFF

V gene: TRBV6-1
D gene: TRBD1
clone size: NA
J gene: TRBJ2-5
CDR3 DNA: TGTGCCAGCAGAAAAGGGGACAGGGGGCAAGAGACCCAGTACTTC
CDR3 protein: CASRKGDRGQETQYF

V gene: TRBV5-1
D gene: NA
clone size: NA
J gene: TRBJ2-7
CDR3 DNA: TGCGCCAGCAGCGACGGGACACTCTACGAGCAGTACTTC
CDR3 protein: CASSDGTLYEQYF

V gene: TRBV29-1
D gene: NA
clone size: NA
J gene: TRBJ2-3
CDR3 DNA: TGCAGCGTTGAATTCGGGGGGCCAACAGATACGCAGTATTTT
CDR3 protein: CSVEFGGPTDTQYF

V gene: TRBV10-1
D gene: TRBD2
clone size: NA
J gene: TRBJ2-1
CDR3 DNA: TGCGCCAGCAGTTCCTCCGGGACTAGCGGGAGCTCCTACAATGAGCAGTTCTTC
CDR3 protein: CASSSSGTSGSSYNEQFF

V gene: TRBV6-5
D gene: NA
clone size: NA
J gene: TRBJ1-1
CDR3 DNA: TGTGCCAGCAGTTACGCGGGGGGCACTGAAGCTTTCTTT
CDR3 protein: CASSYAGGTEAFF

V gene: TRBV9
D gene: TRBD1
clone size: NA
J gene: TRBJ1-4
CDR3 DNA: TGTGCCAGCAGCCTCCGGACAGGGGCAACTAATGAAAAACTGTTTTTT
CDR3 protein: CASSLRTGATNEKLFF

V gene: TRBV7-2
D gene: NA
clone size: NA
J gene: TRBJ1-5
CDR3 DNA: TGTGCCAGCAGCTCGTATGCAGGGGATAGCAATCAGCCCCAGCATTTT
CDR3 protein: CASSSYAGDSNQPQHF

V gene: TRBV28
D gene: NA
clone size: NA
J gene: TRBJ1-6
CDR3 DNA: TGTGCCAGCACCGTGAGCTGGGACACGAGCTCCTATAATTCACCCCTCCACTTT
CDR3 protein: CASTVSWDTSSYNSPLHF

V gene: TRBV4-1
D gene: NA
clone size: once
J gene: TRBJ1-1
CDR3 DNA: TGCGCCAGCAGCCAAGTGGGGGGAGGATCTCAGATGAACACTGAAGCTTTCTTT
CDR3 protein: CASSQVGGGSQMNTEAFF

V gene: TRBV6-1
D gene: NA
clone size: NA
J gene: TRBJ1-1
CDR3 DNA: TGTGCCAGCAGCACCCCCAACATGAACACTGAAGCTTTCTTT
CDR3 protein: CASSTPNMNTEAFF

V gene: TRBV18
D gene: TRBD1
clone size: NA
J gene: TRBJ1-3
CDR3 DNA: TGTGCCAGCTCCGGACAGGGCACAATGTCTGGAAACACCATATATTTT
CDR3 protein: CASSGQGTMSGNTIYF

V gene: TRBV30
D gene: TRBD1
clone size: NA
J gene: TRBJ2-3
CDR3 DNA: TGTGCCTGGAGTCTAACAGGGGGGAGCACAGATACGCAGTATTTT
CDR3 protein: CAWSLTGGSTDTQYF